This entry features one T cell receptor beta chain sequence. There is no known antigen for this receptor. No base-level quality is on record; no much larger clone is a single base apart. The cohort was made up of about 670 healthy bone marrow donors. At the time of sampling, every cohort member was nominally healthy, though immune exposures that went unrecorded were likely present. The donor was CMV seronegative and was included in the group of 352 seronegative cohort members. A peripheral blood sample was collected from each donor, and TCR beta sequencing was performed on peripheral blood mononuclear cells. The Qiagen DNeasy Blood Extraction Kit was used to extract genomic DNA from the blood cell samples. The germline V gene (reference sequence) gives CDR1 as WNHNN and CDR2 as SYGVQD. The germline V and J ends show losses of 7 bases and 3 bases respectively, and no gene match explains 10 bases of the junction. The CDR3 goes from the cysteine to the phenylalanine over 15 residues. Of the read, only the CDR3 DNA is kept; its 45 bases are in frame from base 1.

This sample is drawn from a study of cytomegalovirus exposure and HLA in healthy donors listed by TCRdb under 2017. Notes on the research overall: In an earlier analysis of 450 to 750 of the donors, 250 to 350 Gb of sequence data and 117 million unique TCR beta sequences from roughly 190 million T cells were reported. The study was designed to test whether signatures of past pathogen exposure could be identified by cataloging public T cell receptors. A separate validation cohort of approximately 130 different subjects was used in addition to the 666-subject first cohort. In a later analysis, previously published TCR beta repertoires from 550 to 700 donors were re-analyzed and high-resolution HLA genotyping was added so that TCR occurrence patterns could be studied. HLA typing covered class I and class II loci at four-digit resolution. All discovery cohort repertoires had been generated using a single sequencing platform. To predict cytomegalovirus infection status, the study brought together high-throughput TCR immunosequencing, statistical association of individual TCRs with disease status, and machine learning. The study profiled the T cell repertoires of 500 to 800 subjects by immunosequencing and related them to cytomegalovirus serostatus. Across around 400 genotyped donors of the cohort, an average of about 240,000 unique TCR beta nucleotide sequences per donor were sequenced, and roughly 20% of those sequences were non-productive. Alongside the repertoire data, information on donor age, sex, ethnicity and CMV serostatus was compiled. Typing coverage differed by locus: A, B, C, DRB1 and DQB1 were typed in roughly 620-630 donors, DQA1 in 500 to 550, DPA1 in 600 to 610, and DPB1 in 472. Of the roughly 430 genotyped donors, 65% to 90% fell in the genetic ancestry cluster associated with self-reported Caucasian donors. In the later analysis, no new phenotypic data were used to find candidate immune exposures; instead, reliance was placed on TCR beta sequences and their occurrence across donors. An early release that covered about 600 HLA-typed donors contained about 300 gigabases of sequencing data and some 87 million unique TCR sequences. A handful of DR-DQ haplotypes were handled as single units for association and clustering because linkage in the cohort was strong. An earlier analysis of fewer than 700 of the donors applied high-throughput TCR beta sequencing to assess whether each TCR beta V gene segment acted as functional or pseudogenic. Genome-wide SNP genotypes for about three fifths of the 666 donors were used in a later genetic analysis, which treated that subset as a discovery cohort.

The investigation overall reported the following: Over 15 rarely observed V segments, including chromosome 9 orphons, were excluded from the earlier analysis of 550 to 700 of the donors because counts were too low. In an earlier analysis of some 540 of the donors, most TCR beta V segments appeared in productive rearrangements about 87% or about 30% of the time, broadly matching IMGT annotations. In a later analysis, the rate of TCR association differed among HLA loci, with DRB1 alleles having the most associated TCRs and HLA-C alleles having the fewest. Sequencing depth was assumed to be roughly uniform across donors in the presence/absence analyses, though that assumption may not hold. A cluster of highly shared sequence variants was judged likely to be a technical artifact of the sequencing pipeline. A later analysis found that HLA-associated TCR beta chains were more clonally expanded and had lower generation probabilities than equally common non-associated chains. A later analysis associated 15,000 to 20,000 TCR beta sequences with specific HLA alleles at a false discovery rate of 0.05. Most TCR sequences were observed very rarely across donors, whereas some public TCRs were present in many individuals. Because the 87-base-pair reads could not distinguish some IMGT-functional V segments, including TRBV6-2 and TRBV6-3, those segments were excluded. CMV serostatus was the only immune exposure information available for the cohort. A later genetic analysis associated a missense DCLRE1C variant with V-gene and J-gene trimming of TCR beta chains, and an independent cohort replicated the association. It was suggested by the authors that the approach could potentially be generalized to other disease states and immunological phenotypes. Because HLA typing was missing for some donors at each locus, association tests included only the typed subset. A later genetic analysis reported fewer N-insertions in productive TCRs among donors in an Asian-associated ancestry cluster than the 666-donor mean. Most CMV-associated TCR beta chains appeared to be HLA-restricted in a later analysis, and the HLA associations seemed to be driven largely by CMV exposure. Assigning TCR associations to individual alleles was difficult when HLA alleles, especially DR and DQ, strongly co-occurred. In vitro tests confirmed that a few of the cytomegalovirus-associated TCR beta chains recognize cytomegalovirus antigens. A further reported finding was that TCR beta sequences accurately predicted the HLA-A and HLA-B alleles for most subjects in the first cohort. Linkage disequilibrium might explain the correlated functional status among segregating V segments, but an unknown experimental factor could not be ruled out. Only TCR beta chains were sequenced in this cohort, and the absence of alpha or paired-chain data limited detectable features. In the study, 164 TCR beta chains were listed as associated with cytomegalovirus. The classifier was reported to diagnose cytomegalovirus status with high specificity and sensitivity in both the original and validation cohorts. Several of the top co-occurrence clusters appeared to be linked to parvovirus B19, influenza, CMV and Epstein-Barr virus, according to a later analysis.

The receptor library was made with the immunoSEQ multiplex PCR assay. The multiplex PCR relied on a mix of 60 forward primers for TCR Vbeta segments and 13 reverse primers for TCR Jbeta segments. A multiplex PCR assay on genomic DNA amplified the CDR3 region of rearranged TCR beta genes. On the Illumina HiSeq System, the amplified TCR beta libraries were sequenced as 87-base-pair reads. In the authors' own workflow: A later analysis tallied roughly 80 million unique TCR beta chains across the 700 or so repertoires, and approximately 9.9 million of those chains were shared by two or more donors. Raw reads were error-corrected and collapsed into unique sequences by a nearest-neighbor algorithm in which closely related sequences were merged to remove PCR and sequencing errors. CDR3 sequences were aligned to IMGT reference sequences to assign V, D and J gene segments. For a sequence to be retained, at least a six-nucleotide match to both a V gene segment and a J gene segment was required. Rearrangements were called productive when the CDR3 lacked stop codons and stayed in frame with V and J; all others were non-productive. Following IMGT convention, CDR3 was defined as the stretch from the second conserved V-encoded cysteine to the conserved J-encoded phenylalanine. The earlier analysis of fewer than 750 of the donors excluded sequences that lacked an unambiguous match to a single V gene segment. In an earlier analysis of approximately 610 of the donors, V segments were called functional above 56.7% productive rearrangements and were called segregating when the between-donor standard deviation exceeded 5%. To diagnose cytomegalovirus status from the catalog of TCR beta chain sequences, a statistical classification framework was built. V and J gene assignment, in a later analysis, came from comparing TCR nucleotide sequences with IMGT/GENE-DB human TR gene sequences. A later analysis assigned CDR3 sequences and most-parsimonious VDJ recombination scenarios with the TCRdist pipeline. A later analysis defined each TCR beta chain by its CDR3 amino acid sequence plus V-gene family, and excluded reads lacking a unique V-gene family. A later analysis removed roughly 590 highly shared, low-generation-probability nucleotide sequences to deal with suspected cross-contamination and a sequencing artifact. A later analysis calculated a clonal expansion index for each public chain from normalized within-repertoire ranks of inferred template counts. In a later analysis, generation probabilities were computed using a VDJ recombination model fitted to out-of-frame rearrangements, and the results were checked against IGoR. In a later analysis, hypergeometric tests were used to score TCR-TCR, TCR-HLA and TCR-CMV co-occurrence, with a repertoire-size bias correction applied to TCR pairs. A later analysis estimated false discovery rates by permuting HLA or CMV assignments 20 times. In a later analysis, co-occurring TCRs were grouped using DBSCAN, and TCRdist sequence similarity was added for clustering within HLA-allele-positive subsets. Repertoires with fewer than 30,000 or more than 120,000 public chains, plus five repertoires with anomalous nucleotide sharing, were excluded from co-occurrence clustering. TCRdb obtained this table from immuneACCESS and retained in-frame rearrangements with V and J assigned. These tables miss some clones; where compared with another copy, unresolved V genes account for less than half of the shortfall, and the remainder is unexplained. That table gives V, J and clone size, and the DNA gave D and trimming. In this sample the table shows some 60,000 clones, less than 90% of which occur a single time. The ten largest make up about 11% of the sample.

Source material: PBMCs. The clonotype originates from a female donor in good health and CMV-seronegative. Recombination linked TRBV10-1 to TRBJ2-7; 9 of the junction bases match TRBD2. Here is the DNA: TGCGCCAGCAATCCCTACGGGACTAGCAGCTACGAGCAGTACTTC. Translated, it gives CASNPYGTSSYEQYF.